This T cell receptor beta chain was observed in a study of Ad26.COV2.S vaccination and SARS-CoV-2 variants. Overall study: The donor belonged to the COV1001 Ad26.COV2.S trial arm. Overall study results and limits: Across vaccine and placebo recipients, the breadth of non-spike TCRs was similar.

In the case of this clone: Its antigen remains unidentified.

Per the germline V gene, CDR1 is SGHDN and CDR2 is FVKESK. V was pared by 3 bases and J by 5 bases, with 19 bases between. The CDR3 is 16 amino acids. Treatment: 15 to 20 received Ad26.COV2.S at low or high dose, single or two shots; 5 received placebo; per-sample allocation not given. It was on day 63 after the first vaccine or placebo injection that samples were taken. Immunization relied on an Ad26 vector, which expressed Wuhan-strain SARS-CoV-2 spike. Sequenced by immunoSEQ multiplex PCR; TCRdb stores in-frame clones only, minus some. The sample holds about 350,000 clones, about 85% seen once. The sample was peripheral blood, taken in a trial of Ad26.COV2.S vaccine versus placebo. V is TRBV14 and J is TRBJ2-5, with a weak D call TRBD2 (6 bases). This TCR was sampled from a person aged 18 to 59 who received the Ad26.COV2.S COVID-19 vaccine or a placebo. The chain's CDR3 is CASSHHGAGIGETQYF. The CDR3 DNA sequence: TGTGCCAGCAGCCACCATGGGGCGGGGATCGGGGAGACCCAGTACTTC.